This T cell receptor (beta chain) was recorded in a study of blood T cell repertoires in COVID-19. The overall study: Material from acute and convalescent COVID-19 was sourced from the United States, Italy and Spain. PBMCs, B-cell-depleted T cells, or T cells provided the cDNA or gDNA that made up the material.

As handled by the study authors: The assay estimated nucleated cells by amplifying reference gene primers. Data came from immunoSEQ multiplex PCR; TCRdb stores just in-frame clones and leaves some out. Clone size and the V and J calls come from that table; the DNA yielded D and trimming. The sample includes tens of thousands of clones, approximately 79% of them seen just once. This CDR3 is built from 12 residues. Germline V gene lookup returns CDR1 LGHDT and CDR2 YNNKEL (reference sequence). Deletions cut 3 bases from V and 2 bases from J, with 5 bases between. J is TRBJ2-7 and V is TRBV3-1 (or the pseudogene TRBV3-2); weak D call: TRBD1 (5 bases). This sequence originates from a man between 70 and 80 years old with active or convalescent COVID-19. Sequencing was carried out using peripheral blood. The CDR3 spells CASSQGPYEQYF. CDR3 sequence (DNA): TGTGCCAGCAGCCAGGGGCCCTACGAGCAGTACTTC.